This TCR beta chain was sequenced during a study of T cell responses to AZD1222 COVID-19 vaccine. Study results and limitations: Scientists sampled the repertoires only once the peak T cell response had passed. The number of AZD1222 recipients seropositive at baseline was only five to seven. Donors were mostly white British, more females; clonal diversity possibly underestimated.

Produced via immunoSEQ multiplex PCR; TCRdb's table is partial and in-frame only. Of around 150,000 clones in the sample, 90% were seen once. This CDR3 has 17 amino acids. V lost 5 bases, J lost 6 bases, and 12 bases stayed unmatched. The germline V gene has CDR1 MDHEN and CDR2 SYDVKM. Samples with a second dose at about 4 or about 12 weeks were pooled together. On this clone itself: Its cognate antigen is unknown.

This sequence originates from an adult who received the AZD1222 COVID-19 vaccine. The chain has TRBV28 and TRBJ2-1; the match to TRBD2 covers 11 bases. The sample here was peripheral blood, taken 28 days after the second AZD1222 dose. CDR3 in DNA: TGTGCCAGCAGTCCCAGTAGCGGGGGGGCCATCGGCAATGAGCAGTTCTTC. This sequence encodes CASSPSSGGAIGNEQFF. Together with reference TRBV28 and TRBJ2-1, the CDR3 gives the full variable domain: DVKVTQSSRYLVKRTGEKVFLECVQDMDHENMFWYRQDPGLGLRLIYFSYDVKMKEKGDIPEGYSVSREKKERFSLILESASTNQTSMYLCASSPSSGGAIGNEQFFGPGTRLTVL.